The TCR beta chain described here comes from a study of tumor-infiltrating lymphocytes in primary liver carcinoma. Turning to the study itself: Each sample had roughly 3.65 to 7.5 million productive TCRbeta reads regardless of tissue type.

A note on this clonotype: As yet, its antigen is unknown. Mismatch with germline at one junction end may stem from a read error.

A constant-region primer primed TCR beta cDNA synthesis from 500 ng of total RNA. Three nested multiplex PCR rounds, a slightly modified ARM-PCR, produced the libraries for TCR beta. TCRdb recomputed calls from the multiplex PCR reads with MiXCR, one row per CDR3 protein. The sample contains about 84,000 distinct CDR3 sequences, about three quarters of which appear only once. Unsorted bulk tissue of about 20-31 mg yielded co-extracted RNA and DNA. Study-wide results and limits: Tumor-blood pairs (like tumor-adjacent pairs) overlapped less than tumor region pairs did.

The clonotype was recovered from a man aged 40-49 years with primary liver carcinoma and hepatitis B virus infection. Material for sequencing was liver tumor tissue from sampling region 1. Subset: tumor region T1, superior pole.

The CDR3 reads CASSSWTGGFDEQLF. In DNA form, the CDR3 reads TGTGCCAGTAGCTCCTGGACAGGGGGTTTCGATGAGCAGTTATTC. This rearrangement joins TRBV5-8 to TRBJ2-1, with TRBD1 matching over 10 bases. Germline V CDR1 and CDR2: SGHTS, YDEGEE. There are 15 residues in the CDR3.